This T cell receptor beta chain comes out of a study of T cell repertoires in cytomegalovirus infection (dated by TCRdb to the late 2010s). About the study as a whole: Alongside well-studied HLA-B-restricted epitopes, the peptide stimulations were aimed at recently identified HLA-C-restricted CMV epitopes, whose presentation resists viral immunomodulation. Because public TCR beta signatures pointed to carriage of CMV infection together with the matching HLA type, the HLA type of each donor mattered for the analysis. The full study reports these points: The ex vivo response was dominated by HLA-C-restricted CMV-specific TCR beta clonotypes, and the single most frequent clonotype in two of eight donors was supplied by these HLA-C-restricted clonotypes. Cumulative frequency of public TCR beta family members discriminated carriers of CMV infection plus the relevant HLA type in this cohort and an independent roughly 330-donor cohort.

The sequencing machine was an Illumina HiSeq 1500. The public reads were quality trimmed at Q25 with fastp and then assembled into clones with MiXCR by TCRdb, keeping productive beta chains. Under each unique CDR3 protein, matching rows form one entry showing the most common genes and DNA. The table for this sample lists 750,000 to 950,000 distinct CDR3 sequences; about 29% of them were counted only once. The leading ten clones occupy 10% to 15% of the sample. What the treatment or condition label conveys for this sample: in vitro stimulation with specific CMV peptide epitopes to enrich CMV-specific T cells. This clonotype was counted only a few times. Its binding antigen is unknown. No base quality information exists; no much larger clone differs at one position. A distance of 10 bases separates the germline ends of V and J, which lose 4 bases and 3 bases respectively. The CDR3 covers 13 residues, taking in both the cysteine and the valine. Just CDR3 DNA is preserved here, 39 bases in frame from base 1. CDR1 and CDR2 are read off the germline V gene (reference sequence) as SEHNR and FQNEAQ.

The chain is assembled from TRBV7-9 and TRBJ2-7, with the D segment identity uncertain. The specimen comprised cultured CD8+ T cells from PBMCs, sampled from culture after CMV antigen stimulation. This clonotype was sampled from a human donor in good health (CMV status not recorded). Some clones in this sample may be carry-over from other donors' samples. The nucleotide sequence reads as follows: TGTGCCAGCAGCTCCCCCGAAGACTACGAGCAGTACGTC. Protein translation: CASSSPEDYEQYV.